The 13 T cell receptor beta chains in this list originate from one sample, sequenced in a study of blood T cells in healthy people across ages. A J-beta primer mix and a sample-barcoded 5' primer were used in a second PCR of about 7 to 12 cycles. Via MiXCR, TCRdb re-called the 5' RACE reads, giving one row per CDR3 protein. Among 790,000 or so distinct CDR3 sequences listed, about half were seen once. Sequencing used blood. These receptors were collected from a man aged 80 or over in good health.

CDR3 loop: CSASRNGGQYEQYF. Written as DNA, the CDR3 is TGCAGTGCTTCCAGAAATGGGGGCCAGTACGAGCAGTACTTC. J is TRBJ2-7 and V is TRBV20-1; D perhaps matches TRBD1 (6 bases). Trimming left V 5 bases short and J 4 bases short, with 18 bases between. This CDR3 contains 14 residues. Per the germline V gene, CDR1 is DFQATT and CDR2 is SNEGSKA (reference sequence).

The V gene is TRBV20-1, the J gene TRBJ2-1, with D possibly TRBD1 on 5 matching bases. V lost 6 bases, J lost 6 bases, and 21 bases lay in between. The CDR3 runs to 15 residues. Germline V gene lookup returns CDR1 DFQATT and CDR2 SNEGSKA (reference sequence). CDR3 residues: CSATGPTIVCNEQFF. The CDR3 region has the DNA TGCAGTGCAACAGGCCCGACCATCGTTTGCAATGAGCAGTTCTTC.

The CDR3 region is CAWSLEEVSEQYF. Here the CDR3 DNA reads TGTGCCTGGAGCCTAGAGGAGGTATCCGAGCAGTACTTC. The chain couples TRBV30 to TRBJ2-7; D is possibly TRBD2 (5 bases). The ends were cut back, 3 bases at V and 6 bases at J, with 15 bases in the middle. Germline V gives CDR1 GTSNPN, CDR2 SVGIG (reference sequence). The CDR3 length is 13 residues.

This clonotype has just a few counts. The V and J genes are TRBV27 and TRBJ2-7, with D perhaps matching TRBD2 (5 bases). The CDR3 totals 16 residues. Germline CDR1 and CDR2: MNHEY and SMNVEV (reference sequence). Trimming left V 1 base short and J 4 bases short, with 17 bases between. Written as DNA, the CDR3 is TGTGCCAGCAGTTTATTTTACCGGGAAGATCTTTACGAGCAGTACTTC. The encoded protein is CASSLFYREDLYEQYF.

This clonotype was found a few times. The genes are TRBV27 and TRBJ2-3; 7 positions match TRBD2. J gave up 1 base and V 4 bases, and 11 bases lay outside the gene matches. The length of the CDR3 is 17 residues. CDR1 and CDR2 (germline): MNHEY, SMNVEV (reference sequence). CDR3 DNA sequence: TGTGCCAGCAGTTCCGCTACTAGCGTCCAGGGCACAGATACGCAGTATTTT. It yields the protein CASSSATSVQGTDTQYF.

The chain carries TRBV7-9 and TRBJ2-1; D gene unclear. CDR1 is SEHNR, CDR2 FQNEAQ, per germline (reference sequence). V was shortened by 0 bases and J by 2 bases, with 17 bases between the two germline ends. The CDR3 runs 18 residues. CDR3: CASSLAINWIGTYNEQFF. The CDR3 DNA follows: TGTGCCAGCAGCTTAGCTATAAATTGGATTGGTACCTACAATGAGCAGTTCTTC.

Here the CDR3 DNA reads TGTGCCAGCAGTCCCGGGGGCAGGGGGACCAATCAGCCCCAGCATTTT. It encodes CASSPGGRGTNQPQHF. The V call is TRBV28, the J call TRBJ1-5, with TRBD1 matching 7 bases. V trimming: 5 bases; J trimming: 3 bases; junction bases outside the gene matches: 10. The germline CDR1 and CDR2 sequences are MDHEN and SYDVKM. This CDR3 comprises 16 residues.

The rearrangement joins TRBV7-9 to TRBJ1-2; TRBD1 agrees at 7 bases. V dropped 5 bases and J dropped 7; count of bases not matched to a gene: 10. CDR3 length equals 14 residues. The germline gives CDR1 SEHNR, CDR2 FQNEAQ (reference sequence). The CDR3 sequence: CASSQDRDSFGYTF. The CDR3 DNA reads as TGTGCCAGCAGCCAAGACAGGGACTCTTTTGGCTACACCTTC.

The chain links TRBV7-6 to TRBJ2-1; 7 bases are shared with TRBD2. The V gene end was trimmed by 5 bases and the J gene end by 0 bases; junction bases not matched to a gene: 10. CDR1 and CDR2 from the germline V gene are SGHVS and FNYEAQ. The CDR3 spans 17 residues. The CDR3 DNA follows: TGTGCCAGCAGCCTACGAGCGGGACCCCTCTCCTACAATGAGCAGTTCTTC. As protein: CASSLRAGPLSYNEQFF.

The chain uses TRBV20-1 and TRBJ1-6, with no clear D. Per the germline V gene, CDR1 is DFQATT and CDR2 is SNEGSKA (reference sequence). V was clipped by 2 bases and J by 11 bases, with 19 bases between them. The CDR3 is 15 residues long. Here the CDR3 reads CSARTDGSGFAPLHF. The CDR3 bases are TGCAGTGCTAGAACCGACGGTTCGGGATTTGCACCCCTCCACTTT.

The V call is TRBV27, the J call TRBJ2-7; TRBD1 is a possible D gene (6 bases). CDR1 is MNHEY and CDR2 is SMNVEV in the germline V gene (reference sequence). V was trimmed by 2 bases and J by 0 bases, leaving 11 bases between them. This CDR3 is 15 amino acids long. The CDR3 DNA follows: TGTGCCAGCAGTTTAGGACAGACCCTCTCCTACGAGCAGTACTTC. Its translation is CASSLGQTLSYEQYF.

This clonotype was counted many times. The chain has TRBV2 and TRBJ2-1; D not resolved. V was trimmed by 1 base and J by 7 bases, leaving 5 bases between them. The length of the CDR3 is 12 residues. The germline V gene encodes CDR1 SNHLY and CDR2 FYNNEI. The CDR3 nucleotides are TGTGCCAGCAGTGAAGGGTGGAATGAGCAGTTCTTC. This encodes CASSEGWNEQFF.

V and J are TRBV7-9 and TRBJ2-1; a weak D match, TRBD2 (5 bases). The germline CDR1 and CDR2 sequences are SEHNR and FQNEAQ (reference sequence). This CDR3 spans 15 amino acids. Between the trimmed V and J ends, which lost 3 bases and 9 bases, there was a span of 18 bases. The CDR3 nucleotides read TGTGCCAGCAGCTTGAGGTCACTGGGCGAGGGTGAGCAGTTCTTC. As protein: CASSLRSLGEGEQFF.